This TCR beta chain was sequenced for a study of regulatory T cells in long-lasting Graves disease. Regarding time point: newly diagnosed GD, antithyroid drugs for less than 3 months. The TCR library was made from RNA extracted from PBMCs. One endocrinology department in Xi'an, China, was where patients came from. Libraries of TCR beta came from iRepertoire HTBI primers plus Arm-PCR of CDR3 regions. TCRdb reprocessed the multiplex PCR reads with MiXCR, giving one entry per CDR3 protein. There are approximately 490,000 distinct CDR3 sequences in the sample; 15% to 20% occur only once, and 12% lies in the top ten. Comments on this clonotype: This sequence may be a read error, since a much larger clone differs from it by one base.

This CDR3 is built from 15 residues. Germline values: CDR1 SEHNR, CDR2 FQNEAQ (reference sequence). The same data also contributed to another study, on T cells in Graves' hyperthyroidism and ophthalmopathy.

The sequence was obtained from a man between 35 and 55 years old with Graves disease. Sample: peripheral blood mononuclear cells (PBMCs), taken at new diagnosis, from a patient treated with antithyroid drugs. This chain uses TRBV7-9 with TRBJ2-1; TRBD2 matches at 13 bases. The CDR3 coding sequence is TGTGCCTGCAGGACTAGCGGGAGCTCCTACAATGAGCAGTTCTTC. This gives the protein CACRTSGSSYNEQFF. The full variable domain, completed using reference TRBV7-9 and TRBJ2-1, is DTGVSQNPRHKITKRGQNVTFRCDPISEHNRLYWYRQTLGQGPEFLTYFQNEAQLEKSRLLSDRFSAERPKGSFSTLEIQRTEQGDSAMYLCACRTSGSSYNEQFFGPGTRLTVL.